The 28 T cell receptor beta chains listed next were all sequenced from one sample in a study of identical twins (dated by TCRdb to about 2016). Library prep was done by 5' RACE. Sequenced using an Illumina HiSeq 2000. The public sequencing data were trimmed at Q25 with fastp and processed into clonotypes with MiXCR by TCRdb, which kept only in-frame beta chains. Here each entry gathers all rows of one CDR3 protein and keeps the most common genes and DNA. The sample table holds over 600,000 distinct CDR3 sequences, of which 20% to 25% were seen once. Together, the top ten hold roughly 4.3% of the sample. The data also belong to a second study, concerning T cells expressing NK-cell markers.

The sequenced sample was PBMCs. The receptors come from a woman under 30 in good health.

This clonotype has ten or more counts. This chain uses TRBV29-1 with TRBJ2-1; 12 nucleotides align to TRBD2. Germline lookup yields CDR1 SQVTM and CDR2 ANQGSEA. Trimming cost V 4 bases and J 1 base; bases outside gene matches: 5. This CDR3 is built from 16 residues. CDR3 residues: CSVGVTSGSSYNEQFF. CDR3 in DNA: TGCAGCGTTGGGGTGACTAGCGGGAGTTCCTACAATGAGCAGTTCTTC.

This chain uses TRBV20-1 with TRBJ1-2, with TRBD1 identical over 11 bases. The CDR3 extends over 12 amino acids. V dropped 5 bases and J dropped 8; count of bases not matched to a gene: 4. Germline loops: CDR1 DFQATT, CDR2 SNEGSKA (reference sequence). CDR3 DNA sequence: TGCAGTGCTGGACAGGGGGCGTGGGGCTACACCTTC. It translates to CSAGQGAWGYTF.

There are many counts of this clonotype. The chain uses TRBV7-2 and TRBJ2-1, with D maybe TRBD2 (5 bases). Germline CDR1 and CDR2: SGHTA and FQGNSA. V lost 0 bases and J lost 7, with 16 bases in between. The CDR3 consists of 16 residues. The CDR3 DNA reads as TGTGCCAGCAGCTTAGCGGGTAGAGCGGTGGGGAATGAGCAGTTCTTC. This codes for CASSLAGRAVGNEQFF.

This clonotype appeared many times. The CDR3 here is CASTEKGARTGELFF. The CDR3 DNA is TGTGCCAGCACCGAGAAGGGAGCTCGCACCGGGGAGCTGTTTTTT. This chain links TRBV9 with TRBJ2-2; D perhaps matches TRBD2 (5 bases). V lost 6 bases and J 4 bases, leaving 16 bases between the germline ends. Germline V CDR1 and CDR2: SGDLS, YYNGEE. The CDR3 extends over 15 amino acids.

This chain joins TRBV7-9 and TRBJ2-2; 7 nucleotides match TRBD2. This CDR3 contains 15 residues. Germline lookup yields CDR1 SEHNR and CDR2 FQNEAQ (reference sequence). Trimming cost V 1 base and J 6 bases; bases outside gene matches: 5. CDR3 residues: CASSLVKSGAGELFF. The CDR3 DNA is TGTGCCAGCAGCTTAGTGAAGAGCGGGGCCGGGGAGCTGTTTTTT.

CDR3 in amino acids: CSARPTSGVTDTQYF. CDR3 sequence (DNA): TGCAGTGCTAGGCCCACTAGCGGTGTCACAGATACGCAGTATTTT. This chain uses TRBV20-1 with TRBJ2-3, with 8 bases that match TRBD2. Trimming at V came to 3 bases and at J to 2 bases, leaving 7 bases not matched to a gene. CDR1 and CDR2 from the germline V gene are DFQATT and SNEGSKA (reference sequence). CDR3 length: 15 residues.

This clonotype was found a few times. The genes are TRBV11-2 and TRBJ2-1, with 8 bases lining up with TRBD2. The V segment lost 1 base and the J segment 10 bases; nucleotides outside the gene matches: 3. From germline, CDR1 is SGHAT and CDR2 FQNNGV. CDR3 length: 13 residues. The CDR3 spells CASSLGASGEQFF. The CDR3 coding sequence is TGTGCCAGCAGCTTAGGCGCTAGCGGGGAGCAGTTCTTC.

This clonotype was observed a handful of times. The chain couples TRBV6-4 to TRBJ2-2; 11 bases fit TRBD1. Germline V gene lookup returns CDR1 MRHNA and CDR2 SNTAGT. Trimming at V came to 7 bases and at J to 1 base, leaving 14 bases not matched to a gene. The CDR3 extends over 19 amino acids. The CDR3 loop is CASKFPGQGDRKNTGELFF. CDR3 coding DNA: TGTGCCAGCAAATTCCCGGGACAGGGGGATAGGAAGAACACCGGGGAGCTGTTTTTT.

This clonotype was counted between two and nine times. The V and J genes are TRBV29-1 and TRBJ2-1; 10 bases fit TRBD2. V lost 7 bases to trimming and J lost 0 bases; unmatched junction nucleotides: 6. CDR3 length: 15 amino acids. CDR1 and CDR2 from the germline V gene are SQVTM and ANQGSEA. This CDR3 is CSGIGTSASYNEQFF. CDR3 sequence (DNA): TGCAGCGGGATTGGGACTAGCGCCTCCTACAATGAGCAGTTCTTC.

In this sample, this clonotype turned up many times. The CDR3 DNA reads as TGTGCCAGCAGCTTCAGCTCAGACGACATTCAGTACTTC. Protein: CASSFSSDDIQYF. The rearrangement joins TRBV7-2 to TRBJ2-4; D remains unclear. Germline assignment: CDR1 SGHTA and CDR2 FQGNSA. V gave up 3 bases and J gave up 8 bases, with 11 bases separating them. The CDR3 covers 13 residues.

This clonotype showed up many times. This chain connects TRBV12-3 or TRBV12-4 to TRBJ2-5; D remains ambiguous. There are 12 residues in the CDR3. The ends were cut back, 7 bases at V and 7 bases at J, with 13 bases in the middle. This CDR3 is CASTPPSGTQYF. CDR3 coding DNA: TGTGCCAGCACCCCACCCTCAGGGACCCAGTACTTC.

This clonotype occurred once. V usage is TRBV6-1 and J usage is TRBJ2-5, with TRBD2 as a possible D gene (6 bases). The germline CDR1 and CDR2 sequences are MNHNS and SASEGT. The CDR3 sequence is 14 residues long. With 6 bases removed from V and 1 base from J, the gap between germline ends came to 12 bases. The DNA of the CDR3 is TGTGCCAGCAGAGTGGGGAGGCCCCAAGAGACCCAGTACTTC. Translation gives CASRVGRPQETQYF.

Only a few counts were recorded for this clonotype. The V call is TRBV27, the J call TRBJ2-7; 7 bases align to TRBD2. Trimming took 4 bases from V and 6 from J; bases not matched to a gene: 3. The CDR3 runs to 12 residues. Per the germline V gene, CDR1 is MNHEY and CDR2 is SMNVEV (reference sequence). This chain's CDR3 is CASSWGGSEQYF. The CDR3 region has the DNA TGTGCCAGCAGTTGGGGCGGGAGCGAGCAGTACTTC.

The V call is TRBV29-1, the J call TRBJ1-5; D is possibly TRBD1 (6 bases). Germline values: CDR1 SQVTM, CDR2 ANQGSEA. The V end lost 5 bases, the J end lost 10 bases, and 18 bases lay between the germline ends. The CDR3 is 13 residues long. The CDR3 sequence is CSVLDSLVGPQHF. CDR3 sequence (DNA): TGCAGCGTTCTGGACAGCCTCGTGGGACCCCAGCATTTT.

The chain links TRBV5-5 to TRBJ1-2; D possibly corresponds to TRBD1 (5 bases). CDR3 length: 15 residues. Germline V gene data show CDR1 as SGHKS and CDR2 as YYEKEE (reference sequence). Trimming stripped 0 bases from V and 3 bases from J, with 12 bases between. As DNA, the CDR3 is TGTGCCAGCAGCTTGGCCTCAGGGTCTGACTATGGCTACACCTTC. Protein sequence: CASSLASGSDYGYTF.

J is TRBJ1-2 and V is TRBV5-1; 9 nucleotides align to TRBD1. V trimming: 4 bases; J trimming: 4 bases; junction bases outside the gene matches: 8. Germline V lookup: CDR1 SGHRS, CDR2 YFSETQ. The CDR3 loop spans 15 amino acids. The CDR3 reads CASSTGTGHSYGYTF. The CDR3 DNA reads TGCGCCAGCAGCACTGGGACAGGGCACTCCTATGGCTACACCTTC.

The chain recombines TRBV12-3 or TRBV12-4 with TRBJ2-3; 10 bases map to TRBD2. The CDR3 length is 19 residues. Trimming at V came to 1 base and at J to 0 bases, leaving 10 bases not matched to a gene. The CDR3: CASSLEASGRGSSTDTQYF. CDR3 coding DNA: TGTGCCAGCAGTTTAGAAGCTAGCGGGAGAGGAAGTAGCACAGATACGCAGTATTTT.

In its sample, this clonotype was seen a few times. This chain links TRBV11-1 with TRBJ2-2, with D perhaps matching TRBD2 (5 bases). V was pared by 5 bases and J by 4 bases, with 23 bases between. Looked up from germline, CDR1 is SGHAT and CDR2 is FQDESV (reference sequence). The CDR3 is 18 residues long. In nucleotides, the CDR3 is TGTGCCAGCAGCCTATATGGATCGGGAAGCCGCGCCACCGGGGAGCTGTTTTTT. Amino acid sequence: CASSLYGSGSRATGELFF.

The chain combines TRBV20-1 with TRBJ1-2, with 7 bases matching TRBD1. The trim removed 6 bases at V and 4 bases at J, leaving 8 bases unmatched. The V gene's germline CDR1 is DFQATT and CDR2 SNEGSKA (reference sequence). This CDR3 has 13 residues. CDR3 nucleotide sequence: TGCAGTGCGAGACAGGGAAGCTTCTATGGCTACACCTTC. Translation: CSARQGSFYGYTF.

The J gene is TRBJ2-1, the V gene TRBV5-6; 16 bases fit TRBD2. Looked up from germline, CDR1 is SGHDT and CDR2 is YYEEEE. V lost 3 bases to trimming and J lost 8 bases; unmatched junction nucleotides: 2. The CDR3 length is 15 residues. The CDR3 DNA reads TGTGCCAGCAGCTGGGGACTAGCGGGAGGGGATGAGCAGTTCTTC. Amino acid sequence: CASSWGLAGGDEQFF.

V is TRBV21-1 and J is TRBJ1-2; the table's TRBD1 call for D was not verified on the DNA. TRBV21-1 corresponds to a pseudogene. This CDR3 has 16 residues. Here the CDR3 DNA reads TGTGCCAGCAGCAAAGCACCAGCAGCACTGTCCTATGGCTACACCTTC. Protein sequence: CASSKAPAALSYGYTF.

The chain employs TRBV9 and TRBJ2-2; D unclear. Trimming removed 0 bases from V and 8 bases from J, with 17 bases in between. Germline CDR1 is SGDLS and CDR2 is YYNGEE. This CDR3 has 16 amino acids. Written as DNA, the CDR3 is TGTGCCAGCAGCGTAGGAGGCCACACCGGACCGGGGGAGCTGTTTTTT. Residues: CASSVGGHTGPGELFF.

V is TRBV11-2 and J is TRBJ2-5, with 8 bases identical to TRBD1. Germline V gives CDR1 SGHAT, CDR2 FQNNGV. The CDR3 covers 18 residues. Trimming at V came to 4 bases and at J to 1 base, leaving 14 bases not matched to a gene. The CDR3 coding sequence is TGTGCCAGCAGCTCGGACAGGGCTAAAGTAACTTCCCAAGAGACCCAGTACTTC. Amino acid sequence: CASSSDRAKVTSQETQYF. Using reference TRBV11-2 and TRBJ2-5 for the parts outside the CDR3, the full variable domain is EAGVAQSPRYKIIEKRQSVAFWCNPISGHATLYWYQQILGQGPKLLIQFQNNGVVDDSQLPKDRFSAERLKGVDSTLKIQPAKLEDSAVYLCASSSDRAKVTSQETQYFGPGTRLLVL.

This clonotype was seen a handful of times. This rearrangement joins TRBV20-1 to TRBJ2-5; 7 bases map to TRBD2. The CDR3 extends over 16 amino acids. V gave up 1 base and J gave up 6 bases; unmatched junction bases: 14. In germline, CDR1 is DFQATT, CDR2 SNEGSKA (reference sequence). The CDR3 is CSARVRERGGMQTQYF. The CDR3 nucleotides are TGCAGTGCTAGAGTTAGGGAGCGGGGTGGTATGCAGACCCAGTACTTC.

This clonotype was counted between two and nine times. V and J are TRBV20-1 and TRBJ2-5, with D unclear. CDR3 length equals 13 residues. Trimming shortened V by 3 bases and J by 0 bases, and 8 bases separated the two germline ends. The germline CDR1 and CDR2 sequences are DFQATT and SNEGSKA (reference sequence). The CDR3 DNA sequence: TGCAGTGCTAGTCGTGGCTACCAAGAGACCCAGTACTTC. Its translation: CSASRGYQETQYF.

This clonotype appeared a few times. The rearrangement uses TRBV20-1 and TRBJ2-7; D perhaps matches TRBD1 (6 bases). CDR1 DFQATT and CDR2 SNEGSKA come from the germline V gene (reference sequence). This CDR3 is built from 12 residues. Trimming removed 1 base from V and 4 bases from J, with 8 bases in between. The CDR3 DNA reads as TGCAGTGCTAGAGCAACAGGGTACGAGCAGTACTTC. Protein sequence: CSARATGYEQYF.

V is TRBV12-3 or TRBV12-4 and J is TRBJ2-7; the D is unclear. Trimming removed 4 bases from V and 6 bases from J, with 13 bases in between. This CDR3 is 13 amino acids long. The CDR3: CASSSNTWGEQYF. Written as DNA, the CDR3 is TGTGCCAGCAGTTCCAATACCTGGGGCGAGCAGTACTTC.

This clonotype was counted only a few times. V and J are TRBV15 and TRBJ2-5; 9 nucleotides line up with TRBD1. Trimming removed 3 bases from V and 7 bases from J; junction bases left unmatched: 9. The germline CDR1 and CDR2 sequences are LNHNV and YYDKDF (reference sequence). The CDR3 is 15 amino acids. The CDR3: CATSSDTGGWGTQYF. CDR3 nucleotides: TGTGCCACCAGCAGCGATACAGGGGGCTGGGGGACCCAGTACTTC.